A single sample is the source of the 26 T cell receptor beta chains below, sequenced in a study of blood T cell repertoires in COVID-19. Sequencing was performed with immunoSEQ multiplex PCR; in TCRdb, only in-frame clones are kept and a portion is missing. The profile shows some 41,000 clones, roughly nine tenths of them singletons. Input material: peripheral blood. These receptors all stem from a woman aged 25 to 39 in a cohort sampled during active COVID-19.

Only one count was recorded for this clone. This CDR3 is CAISEPGTSGFNEQFF. The DNA of the CDR3 is TGTGCCATCAGTGAGCCCGGGACTAGCGGCTTCAATGAGCAGTTCTTC. J is TRBJ2-1 and V is TRBV10-3, with 11 bases that match TRBD2. Germline CDR1 and CDR2: ENHRY and SYGVKD. This CDR3 is built from 16 residues. The V segment lost 2 bases and the J segment 6 bases; nucleotides outside the gene matches: 6.

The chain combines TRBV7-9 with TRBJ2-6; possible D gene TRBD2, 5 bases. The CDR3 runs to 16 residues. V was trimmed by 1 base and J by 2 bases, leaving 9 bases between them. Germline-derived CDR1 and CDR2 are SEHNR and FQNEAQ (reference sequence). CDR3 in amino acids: CASSLVLSAGANVLTF. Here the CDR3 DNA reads TGTGCCAGCAGCTTAGTTCTTAGCGCTGGGGCCAACGTCCTGACTTTC.

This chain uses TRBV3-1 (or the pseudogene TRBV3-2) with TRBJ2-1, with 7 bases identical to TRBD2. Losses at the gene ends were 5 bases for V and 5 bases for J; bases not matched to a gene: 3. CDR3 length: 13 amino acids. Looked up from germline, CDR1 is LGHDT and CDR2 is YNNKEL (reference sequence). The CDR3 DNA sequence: TGTGCCAGCAGCGATCTAGCGGACAATGAGCAGTTCTTC. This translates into CASSDLADNEQFF.

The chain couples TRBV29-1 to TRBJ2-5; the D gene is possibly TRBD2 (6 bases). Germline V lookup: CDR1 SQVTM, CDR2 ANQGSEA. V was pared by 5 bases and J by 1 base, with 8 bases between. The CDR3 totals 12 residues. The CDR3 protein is CSVTGGQETQYF. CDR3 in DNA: TGCAGCGTTACCGGGGGCCAAGAGACCCAGTACTTC.

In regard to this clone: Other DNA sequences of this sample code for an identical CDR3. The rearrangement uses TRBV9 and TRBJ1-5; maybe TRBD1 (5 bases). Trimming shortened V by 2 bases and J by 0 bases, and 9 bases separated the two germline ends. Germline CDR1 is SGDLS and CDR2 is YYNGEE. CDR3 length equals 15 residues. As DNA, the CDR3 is TGTGCCAGCAGCGTTGGGGGGAATAGCAATCAGCCCCAGCATTTT. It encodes CASSVGGNSNQPQHF. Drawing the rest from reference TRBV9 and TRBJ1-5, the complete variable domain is DSGVTQTPKHLITATGQRVTLRCSPRSGDLSVYWYQQSLDQGLQFLIQYYNGEERAKGNILERFSAQQFPDLHSELNLSSLELGDSALYFCASSVGGNSNQPQHFGDGTRLSIL.

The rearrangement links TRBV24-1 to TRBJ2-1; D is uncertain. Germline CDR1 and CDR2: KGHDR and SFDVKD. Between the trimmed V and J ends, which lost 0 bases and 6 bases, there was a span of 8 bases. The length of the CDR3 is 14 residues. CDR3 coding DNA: TGTGCCACCAGTGATTTGGCCAGTGGCAATGAGCAGTTCTTC. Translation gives CATSDLASGNEQFF.

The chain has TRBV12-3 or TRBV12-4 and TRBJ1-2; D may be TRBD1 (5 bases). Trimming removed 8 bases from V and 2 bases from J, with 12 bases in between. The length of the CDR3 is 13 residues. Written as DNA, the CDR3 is TGTGCCAGCTCTTACGGGGGAAACTATGGCTACACCTTC. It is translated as CASSYGGNYGYTF.

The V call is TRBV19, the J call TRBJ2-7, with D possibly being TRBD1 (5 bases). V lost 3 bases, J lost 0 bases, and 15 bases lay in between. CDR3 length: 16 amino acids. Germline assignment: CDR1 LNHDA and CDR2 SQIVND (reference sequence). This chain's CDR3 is CASSMGQDLLSYEQYF. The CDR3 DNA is TGTGCCAGTAGTATGGGGCAGGACCTACTCTCCTACGAGCAGTACTTC.

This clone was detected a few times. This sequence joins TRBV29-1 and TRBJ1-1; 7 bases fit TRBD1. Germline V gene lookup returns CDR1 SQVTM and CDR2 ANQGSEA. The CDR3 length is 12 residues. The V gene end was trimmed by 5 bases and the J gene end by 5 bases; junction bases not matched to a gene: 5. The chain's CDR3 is CSVRTGGTEAFF. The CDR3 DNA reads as TGCAGCGTTAGGACAGGAGGGACTGAAGCTTTCTTT.

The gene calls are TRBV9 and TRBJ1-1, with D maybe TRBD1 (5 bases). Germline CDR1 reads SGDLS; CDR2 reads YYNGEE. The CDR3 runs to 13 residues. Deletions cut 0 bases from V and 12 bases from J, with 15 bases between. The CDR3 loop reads CASSVATQGRTFF. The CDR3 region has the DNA TGTGCCAGCAGCGTAGCTACTCAGGGAAGAACTTTCTTT.

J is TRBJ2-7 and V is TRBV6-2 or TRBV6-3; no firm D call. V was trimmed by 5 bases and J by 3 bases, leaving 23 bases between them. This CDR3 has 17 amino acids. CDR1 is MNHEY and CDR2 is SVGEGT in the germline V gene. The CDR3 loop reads CASSQRNPSSPLYEQYF. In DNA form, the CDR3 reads TGTGCCAGCAGTCAGCGAAATCCCTCATCCCCGCTCTACGAGCAGTACTTC.

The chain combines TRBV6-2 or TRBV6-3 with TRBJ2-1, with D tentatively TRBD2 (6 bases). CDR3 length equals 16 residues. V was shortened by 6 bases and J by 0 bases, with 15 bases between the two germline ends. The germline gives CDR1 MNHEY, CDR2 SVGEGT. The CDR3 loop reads CASSNHGRSSYNEQFF. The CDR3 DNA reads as TGTGCCAGCAGCAATCATGGGAGGAGCTCCTACAATGAGCAGTTCTTC.

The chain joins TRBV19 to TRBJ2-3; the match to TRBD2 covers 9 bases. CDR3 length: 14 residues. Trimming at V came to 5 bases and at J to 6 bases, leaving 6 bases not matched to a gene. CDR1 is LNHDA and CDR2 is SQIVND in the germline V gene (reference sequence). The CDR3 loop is CASSHSGRFDTQYF. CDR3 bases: TGTGCCAGTAGTCACAGCGGGAGGTTCGATACGCAGTATTTT.

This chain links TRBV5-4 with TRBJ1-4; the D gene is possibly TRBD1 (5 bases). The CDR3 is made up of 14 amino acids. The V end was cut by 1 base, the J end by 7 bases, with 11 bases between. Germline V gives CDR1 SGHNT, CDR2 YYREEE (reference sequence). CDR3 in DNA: TGTGCCAGCAGCTTGCCTGGGGCGAGTGAAAAACTGTTTTTT. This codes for CASSLPGASEKLFF.

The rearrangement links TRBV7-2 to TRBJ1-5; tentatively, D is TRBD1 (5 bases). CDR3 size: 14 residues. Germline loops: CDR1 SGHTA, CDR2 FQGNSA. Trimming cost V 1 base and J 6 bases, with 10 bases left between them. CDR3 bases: TGTGCCAGCAGCTTAGGGGGCCCCAGTCAGCCCCAGCATTTT. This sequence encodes CASSLGGPSQPQHF.

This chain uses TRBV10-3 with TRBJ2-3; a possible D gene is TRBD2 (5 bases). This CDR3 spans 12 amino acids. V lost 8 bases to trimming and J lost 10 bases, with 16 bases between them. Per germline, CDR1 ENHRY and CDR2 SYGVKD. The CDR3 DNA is TGTGCCATCGGCCCTAGCTGGCACCCGCAGTATTTT. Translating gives CAIGPSWHPQYF.

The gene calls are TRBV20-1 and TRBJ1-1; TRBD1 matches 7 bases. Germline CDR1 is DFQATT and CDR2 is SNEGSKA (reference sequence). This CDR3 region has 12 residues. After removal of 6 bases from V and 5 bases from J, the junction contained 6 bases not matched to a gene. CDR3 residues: CSASIRGTEAFF. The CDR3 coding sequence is TGCAGTGCGAGTATCAGGGGGACTGAAGCTTTCTTT.

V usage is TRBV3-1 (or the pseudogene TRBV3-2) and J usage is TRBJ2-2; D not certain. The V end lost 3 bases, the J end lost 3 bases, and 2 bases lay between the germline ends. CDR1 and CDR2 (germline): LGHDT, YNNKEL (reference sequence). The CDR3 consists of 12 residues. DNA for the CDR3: TGTGCCAGCAGCCACGACACCGGGGAGCTGTTTTTT. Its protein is CASSHDTGELFF.

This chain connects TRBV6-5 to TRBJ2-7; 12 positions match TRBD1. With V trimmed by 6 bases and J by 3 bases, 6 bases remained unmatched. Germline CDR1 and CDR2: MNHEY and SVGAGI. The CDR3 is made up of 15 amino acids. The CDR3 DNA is TGTGCCAGCAGCCCGGGACAGGGGGCCATCTACGAGCAGTACTTC. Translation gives CASSPGQGAIYEQYF.

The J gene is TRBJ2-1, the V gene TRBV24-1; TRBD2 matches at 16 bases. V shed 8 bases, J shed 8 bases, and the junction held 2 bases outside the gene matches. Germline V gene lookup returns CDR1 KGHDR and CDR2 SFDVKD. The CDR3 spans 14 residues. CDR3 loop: CATTGTSGRDEQFF. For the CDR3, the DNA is TGTGCCACCACCGGGACTAGCGGGAGGGATGAGCAGTTCTTC.

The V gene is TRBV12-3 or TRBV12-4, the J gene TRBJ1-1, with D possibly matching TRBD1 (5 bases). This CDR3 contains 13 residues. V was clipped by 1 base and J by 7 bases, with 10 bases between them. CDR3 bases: TGTGCCAGCAGTTTAGGGGAGGGGAGTGAAGCTTTCTTT. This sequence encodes CASSLGEGSEAFF.

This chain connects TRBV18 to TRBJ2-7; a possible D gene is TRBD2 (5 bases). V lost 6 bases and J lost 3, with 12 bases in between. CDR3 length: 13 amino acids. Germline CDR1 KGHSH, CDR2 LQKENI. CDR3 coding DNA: TGTGCCAGCTCGCCAGACCGGGACTACGAGCAGTACTTC. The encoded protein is CASSPDRDYEQYF.

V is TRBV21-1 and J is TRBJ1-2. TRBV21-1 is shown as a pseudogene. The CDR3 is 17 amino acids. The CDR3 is CASSKGGRLPGDYGYTF. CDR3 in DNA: TGTGCCAGCAGCAAAGGGGGGAGATTGCCGGGAGATTATGGCTACACCTTC.

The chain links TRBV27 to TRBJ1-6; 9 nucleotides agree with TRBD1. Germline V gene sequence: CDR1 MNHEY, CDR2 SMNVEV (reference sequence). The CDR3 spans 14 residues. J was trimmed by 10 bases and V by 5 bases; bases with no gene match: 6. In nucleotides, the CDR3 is TGTGCCAGCAGTGAGGGACAGGGAGGCTCACCCCTCCACTTT. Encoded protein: CASSEGQGGSPLHF.

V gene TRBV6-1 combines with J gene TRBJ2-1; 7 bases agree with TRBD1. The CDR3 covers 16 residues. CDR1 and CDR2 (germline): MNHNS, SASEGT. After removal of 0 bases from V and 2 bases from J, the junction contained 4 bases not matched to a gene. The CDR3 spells CASSEARQGAYNEQFF. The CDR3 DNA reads TGTGCCAGCAGTGAAGCTCGACAGGGTGCCTACAATGAGCAGTTCTTC.

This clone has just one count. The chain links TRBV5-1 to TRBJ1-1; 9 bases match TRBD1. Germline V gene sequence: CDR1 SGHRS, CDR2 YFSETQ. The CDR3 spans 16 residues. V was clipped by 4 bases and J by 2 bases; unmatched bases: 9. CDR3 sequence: CASSPGTGPINTEAFF. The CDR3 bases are TGCGCCAGCAGCCCGGGGACAGGGCCGATTAACACTGAAGCTTTCTTT.